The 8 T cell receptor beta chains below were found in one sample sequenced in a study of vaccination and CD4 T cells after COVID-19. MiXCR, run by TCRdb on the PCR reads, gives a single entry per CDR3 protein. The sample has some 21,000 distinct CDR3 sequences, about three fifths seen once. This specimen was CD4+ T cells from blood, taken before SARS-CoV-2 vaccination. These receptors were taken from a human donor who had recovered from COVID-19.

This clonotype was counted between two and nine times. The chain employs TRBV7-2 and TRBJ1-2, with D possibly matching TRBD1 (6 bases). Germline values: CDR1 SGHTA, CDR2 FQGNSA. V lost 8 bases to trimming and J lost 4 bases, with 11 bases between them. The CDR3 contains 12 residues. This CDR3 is CASRTEFYGYTF. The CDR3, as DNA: TGTGCCAGCCGGACAGAGTTCTATGGCTACACCTTC.

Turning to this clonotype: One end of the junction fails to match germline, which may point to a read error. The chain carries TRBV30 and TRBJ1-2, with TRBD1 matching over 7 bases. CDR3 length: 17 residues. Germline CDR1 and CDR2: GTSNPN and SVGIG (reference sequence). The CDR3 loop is CAWSGPRTGPPKYGYTF. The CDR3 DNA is TGTGCCTGGAGTGGCCCCAGGACAGGCCCACCTAAATATGGCTACACCTTC. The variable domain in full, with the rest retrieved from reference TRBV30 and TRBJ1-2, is SQTIHQWPATLVQPVGSPLSLECTVEGTSNPNLYWYRQAAGRGLQLLFYSVGIGQISSEVPQNLSASRPQDRQFILSSKKLLLSDSGFYLCAWSGPRTGPPKYGYTFGSGTRLTVV.

The CDR3 DNA reads TGTGCCAGCAACGTGGGGGGTTGGGTAGCCGGATTGAACACCGGGGAGCTGTTTTTT. Its protein product is CASNVGGWVAGLNTGELFF. V usage is TRBV28 and J usage is TRBJ2-2, with a tentative D call TRBD2 (6 bases). Trimming stripped 7 bases from V and 1 base from J, with 25 bases between. The germline V gene has CDR1 MDHEN and CDR2 SYDVKM. This CDR3 region has 19 residues.

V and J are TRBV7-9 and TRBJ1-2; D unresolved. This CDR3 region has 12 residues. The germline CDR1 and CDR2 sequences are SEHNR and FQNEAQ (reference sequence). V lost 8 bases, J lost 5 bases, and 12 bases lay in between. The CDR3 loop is CASSSGVYGYTF. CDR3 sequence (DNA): TGTGCCAGCTCCTCTGGGGTATATGGCTACACCTTC.

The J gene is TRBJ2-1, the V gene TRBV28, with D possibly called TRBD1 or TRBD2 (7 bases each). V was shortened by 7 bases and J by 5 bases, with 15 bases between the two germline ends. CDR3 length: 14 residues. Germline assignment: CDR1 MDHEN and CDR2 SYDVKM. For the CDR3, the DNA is TGTGCCAGCACCCAGGGGGGGTTTAACAATGAGCAGTTCTTC. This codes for CASTQGGFNNEQFF.

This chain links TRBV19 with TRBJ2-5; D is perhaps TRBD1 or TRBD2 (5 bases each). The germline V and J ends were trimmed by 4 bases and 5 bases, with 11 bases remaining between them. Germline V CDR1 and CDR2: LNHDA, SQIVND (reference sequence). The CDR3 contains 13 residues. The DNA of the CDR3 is TGTGCCAGTAGTACGGGGCCCCGGGAGACCCAGTACTTC. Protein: CASSTGPRETQYF.

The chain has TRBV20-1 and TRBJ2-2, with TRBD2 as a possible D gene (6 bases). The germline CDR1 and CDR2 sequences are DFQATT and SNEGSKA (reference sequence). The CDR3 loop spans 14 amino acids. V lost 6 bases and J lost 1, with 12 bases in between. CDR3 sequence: CSAPTRQNTGELFF. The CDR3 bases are TGCAGTGCACCGACTAGACAGAACACCGGGGAGCTGTTTTTT.

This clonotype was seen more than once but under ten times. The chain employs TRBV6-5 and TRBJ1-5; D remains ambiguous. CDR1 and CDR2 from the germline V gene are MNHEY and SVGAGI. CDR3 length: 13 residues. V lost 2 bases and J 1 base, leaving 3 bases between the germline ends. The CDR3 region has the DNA TGTGCCAGCAGTTACGGCAGCAATCAGCCCCAGCATTTT. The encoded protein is CASSYGSNQPQHF.